The following is a T cell receptor (beta chain) sequence with its context. The sample comes from a study of T cells in tuberculosis. There are 17 residues in the CDR3. J gave up 3 bases and V 6 bases, and 14 bases lay outside the gene matches. Per the germline V gene, CDR1 is SNHLY and CDR2 is FYNNEI. Repertoires were generated with immunoSEQ multiplex PCR, while TCRdb's copy carries only in-frame clones and drops some. The repertoire holds around 33,000 clones, with 85% to 95% as singletons. Specimen: PBMCs. The chain links TRBV2 to TRBJ1-2; 9 bases map to TRBD1. The clonotype originates from a donor aged 5-35 years with latent tuberculosis or without tuberculosis infection. Some clones in this sample may be carry-over from other donors' samples. DNA of the CDR3: TGTGCCAGCAGATTCGCCCGAACAGGGGGCGCAGACTATGGCTACACCTTC. Translation gives CASRFARTGGADYGYTF.